The subject of this entry is one T cell receptor beta chain. Antigen unknown. The sample comes from a study of tumor-infiltrating T cells and Merkel cell polyomavirus. Study in general: The T cells studied were KLL-specific CD8+ cells against Merkel polyomavirus. Study-wide results and limits: Responses to Merkel cell polyomavirus epitopes besides one were not studied. Among hundreds of unique KLL-specific TRB sequences, only one clonotype was public.

Immunohistochemistry showed robust Merkel cell polyomavirus Large T antigen staining in every patient's tumor. KLL-tetramer+ populations exceeded 0.04% of CD8+ T cells in blood and/or cultured TIL. The median patient age was around 68 (range roughly 45 to 77); all Caucasian. Sequenced by immunoSEQ multiplex PCR; TCRdb stores in-frame clones only, minus some. The table includes 20,000 to 30,000 clones, nearly 90% detected once. Sample: lymph node tissue. The clonotype comes from a man in his fifties or sixties with Merkel cell carcinoma.

CDR3 DNA: TGTGCCAGCAGCGTAGGGACTAGCGGGGTCCAAGAGACCCAGTACTTC. This codes for CASSVGTSGVQETQYF. This sequence joins TRBV9 and TRBJ2-5; 12 bases are a match to TRBD2. Germline V gene sequence: CDR1 SGDLS, CDR2 YYNGEE. The CDR3 is made up of 16 amino acids. V lost 0 bases, J lost 1 base, and 1 base stayed unmatched.